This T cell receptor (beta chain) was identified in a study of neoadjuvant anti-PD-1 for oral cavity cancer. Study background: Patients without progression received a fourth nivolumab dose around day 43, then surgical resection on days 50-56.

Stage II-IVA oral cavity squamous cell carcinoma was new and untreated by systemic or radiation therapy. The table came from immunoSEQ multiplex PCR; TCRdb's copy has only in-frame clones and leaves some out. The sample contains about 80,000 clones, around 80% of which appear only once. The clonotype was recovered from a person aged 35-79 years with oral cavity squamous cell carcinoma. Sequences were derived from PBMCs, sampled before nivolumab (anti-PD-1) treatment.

CDR3 in DNA: TGTGCCAGCAGCTTGGGTTTAGGGGGGACATCGAACACTGAAGCTTTCTTT. Translated, it gives CASSLGLGGTSNTEAFF. The genes are TRBV5-6 and TRBJ1-1, with a possible D match to TRBD1 (6 bases). The V end lost 0 bases, the J end lost 1 base, and 16 bases lay between the germline ends. The CDR3 sequence is 17 residues long. Germline V gene data show CDR1 as SGHDT and CDR2 as YYEEEE.